Listed here are 21 T cell receptor beta chains from one sample, sequenced in a study of blood T cell repertoires in COVID-19. The table came from immunoSEQ multiplex PCR; TCRdb's copy has only in-frame clones and leaves some out. The sample carries tens of thousands of clones, 69% recorded once. Sequenced input: peripheral blood. Receptor source: a man older than 75 with acute or convalescent COVID-19.

Here the CDR3 reads CASSRGAGGEEAFF. In DNA, the CDR3 is TGTGCCAGCAGTCGTGGGGCAGGGGGTGAGGAAGCTTTCTTT. This sequence joins TRBV2 and TRBJ1-1, with TRBD1 identical over 7 bases. Germline trimming cut 5 bases from V and 8 bases from J; bases unmatched to any gene: 11. The length of the CDR3 is 14 residues. Germline CDR1 SNHLY, CDR2 FYNNEI. Variable domain in full (rest from reference TRBV2 and TRBJ1-1): EPEVTQTPSHQVTQMGQEVILRCVPISNHLYFYWYRQILGQKVEFLVSFYNNEISEKSEIFDDQFSVERPDGSNFTLKIRSTKLEDSAMYFCASSRGAGGEEAFFGQGTRLTVV.

This CDR3 reads CASSHFHEQYF. The CDR3 nucleotides read TGTGCCAGCAGCCACTTCCACGAGCAGTACTTC. This chain joins TRBV14 and TRBJ2-7; D gene unclear. The germline gives CDR1 SGHDN, CDR2 FVKESK. V lost 3 bases to trimming and J lost 5 bases, with 5 bases between them. The CDR3 loop spans 11 amino acids.

Only a few counts were recorded for this clone. The chain carries TRBV4-2 and TRBJ2-7, with 11 bases that match TRBD2. This CDR3 spans 14 amino acids. J lost 3 bases, V lost 3 bases, and 1 base had no gene match. Looked up from germline, CDR1 is LGHNA and CDR2 is YNFKEQ. DNA for the CDR3: TGTGCCAGCAGCCAGGGGACTAGCGGCTACGAGCAGTACTTC. Amino acids: CASSQGTSGYEQYF.

This chain links TRBV4-1 with TRBJ2-1, with TRBD2 matching over 8 bases. The V gene's germline CDR1 is MGHRA and CDR2 YSYEKL. The ends lost 1 base at V and 7 bases at J; junction bases unmatched: 12. This CDR3 has 17 residues. The CDR3 sequence: CASSQVEWRGARNEQFF. The DNA for the CDR3 is TGCGCCAGCAGCCAAGTAGAATGGCGGGGGGCCCGGAATGAGCAGTTCTTC.

The chain employs TRBV13 and TRBJ1-2, with TRBD1 as a possible D gene (6 bases). Trimming stripped 4 bases from V and 3 bases from J, with 15 bases between. CDR1 is PRHDT, CDR2 FYEKMQ, per germline (reference sequence). The CDR3 is 15 amino acids. CDR3 in DNA: TGTGCCAGCAGCTCTACAGGGCACGGGGACTATGGCTACACCTTC. Amino acids: CASSSTGHGDYGYTF.

V usage is TRBV19 and J usage is TRBJ2-1, with D possibly TRBD2 on 7 matching bases. The CDR3 has 14 residues. Trimming shortened V by 6 bases and J by 9 bases, and 18 bases separated the two germline ends. Germline CDR1 is LNHDA and CDR2 is SQIVND (reference sequence). The CDR3, as DNA: TGTGCCAGTAGCTGGGGAGAAGGGGGGGGTGAGCAGTTCTTC. It translates to CASSWGEGGGEQFF.

V is TRBV11-2 and J is TRBJ2-7; D may be TRBD1 (5 bases). This CDR3 comprises 13 residues. Trimming took 0 bases from V and 2 from J, leaving 5 bases between them. Per the germline V gene, CDR1 is SGHAT and CDR2 is FQNNGV. CDR3 amino acids: CASSLDRAYEQYF. CDR3 coding DNA: TGTGCCAGCAGCTTAGACAGGGCCTACGAGCAGTACTTC.

The V and J genes are TRBV3-1 (or the pseudogene TRBV3-2) and TRBJ2-5, with 16 nucleotides matching TRBD2. The length of the CDR3 is 15 residues. Germline V CDR1 and CDR2: LGHDT, YNNKEL (reference sequence). Losses at the gene ends were 3 bases for V and 5 bases for J; bases not matched to a gene: 0. The CDR3 nucleotides read TGTGCCAGCAGCCAGGGACTAGCGGGGGGGGAGACCCAGTACTTC. Its protein is CASSQGLAGGETQYF.

The chain has TRBV29-1 and TRBJ1-5; D possibly corresponds to TRBD1 (5 bases). V gave up 4 bases and J gave up 5 bases, with 12 bases separating them. In germline, CDR1 is SQVTM, CDR2 ANQGSEA. This CDR3 spans 13 amino acids. CDR3 DNA sequence: TGCAGCGTTGCTACAGGCGGTCATCAGCCCCAGCATTTT. This gives the protein CSVATGGHQPQHF.

V usage is TRBV7-2 and J usage is TRBJ1-5; D call uncertain. CDR3 length: 15 amino acids. The germline gives CDR1 SGHTA, CDR2 FQGNSA. V was cut by 1 base and J by 6 bases, with 13 bases left in between. The CDR3: CASSLVAGTAQPQHF. DNA of the CDR3: TGTGCCAGCAGCTTAGTGGCGGGAACGGCTCAGCCCCAGCATTTT.

The rearrangement links TRBV7-2 to TRBJ1-5; TRBD1 is a possible D gene (5 bases). The length of the CDR3 is 16 residues. CDR1 and CDR2 from the germline V gene are SGHTA and FQGNSA. Trimming took 1 base from V and 4 from J, leaving 14 bases between them. CDR3 in DNA: TGTGCCAGCAGCTTAGGGGGGGGTCAGATAAATCAGCCCCAGCATTTT. Residues: CASSLGGGQINQPQHF.

The rearrangement joins TRBV14 to TRBJ2-7; D is perhaps TRBD1 (6 bases). Per the germline V gene, CDR1 is SGHDN and CDR2 is FVKESK. CDR3 length: 13 residues. V gave up 4 bases and J gave up 7 bases, with 14 bases separating them. The CDR3 region is CASSLDRLMEQYF. CDR3 sequence (DNA): TGTGCCAGCAGCCTAGACAGGTTAATGGAGCAGTACTTC.

This clone was counted a few times. This rearrangement joins TRBV19 to TRBJ2-5; the D gene is possibly TRBD1 (5 bases). The CDR3 consists of 16 residues. Looked up from germline, CDR1 is LNHDA and CDR2 is SQIVND (reference sequence). V was pared by 3 bases and J by 1 base, with 15 bases between. The CDR3 bases are TGTGCCAGTAGTATGGGTGGGGCAGGATCCCAAGAGACCCAGTACTTC. This encodes CASSMGGAGSQETQYF.

Only one count was recorded for this clone. The chain employs TRBV7-9 and TRBJ1-5; D possibly corresponds to TRBD1 (6 bases). From germline, CDR1 is SEHNR and CDR2 FQNEAQ (reference sequence). The CDR3 runs 15 residues. V was pared by 6 bases and J by 7 bases, with 19 bases between. DNA of the CDR3: TGTGCCAGCAGTCCGGGGGGCATGATTGACCAGCCCCAGCATTTT. Its translation: CASSPGGMIDQPQHF.

The rearrangement uses TRBV9 and TRBJ2-4; D is ambiguous. V lost 3 bases and J lost 0, with 7 bases in between. This CDR3 spans 14 amino acids. Germline CDR1 reads SGDLS; CDR2 reads YYNGEE. The CDR3 DNA follows: TGTGCCAGCAGCGACAGCTTAGCCAAAAACATTCAGTACTTC. It yields the protein CASSDSLAKNIQYF.

This chain joins TRBV27 and TRBJ2-1, with TRBD2 matching 8 bases. Trimming cost V 0 bases and J 10 bases; bases outside gene matches: 14. This CDR3 has 17 residues. Germline-derived CDR1 and CDR2 are MNHEY and SMNVEV (reference sequence). CDR3 sequence: CASSLSNPKGLGYEQFF. In DNA form, the CDR3 reads TGTGCCAGCAGTTTATCGAATCCCAAGGGACTAGGGTACGAGCAGTTCTTC.

The genes are TRBV3-1 (or the pseudogene TRBV3-2) and TRBJ2-1; weak D call: TRBD1 (5 bases). Germline assignment: CDR1 LGHDT and CDR2 YNNKEL (reference sequence). Trimming stripped 0 bases from V and 8 bases from J, with 11 bases between. The CDR3 contains 14 residues. In nucleotides, the CDR3 is TGTGCCAGCAGCCAAGAAGGATGGGGCGATGAGCAGTTCTTC. Translating gives CASSQEGWGDEQFF.

This chain uses TRBV15 with TRBJ1-2, with D perhaps TRBD1 (5 bases). Germline CDR1 LNHNV, CDR2 YYDKDF (reference sequence). The CDR3 spans 19 residues. Trimming left V 0 bases short and J 4 bases short, with 24 bases between. This CDR3 is CATSRDWGGTVKNSYGYTF. The CDR3 DNA is TGTGCCACCAGCAGAGATTGGGGGGGAACCGTGAAGAATAGCTATGGCTACACCTTC.

The rearrangement uses TRBV11-2 and TRBJ1-1; 10 bases agree with TRBD1. The CDR3 is 14 residues long. V dropped 4 bases and J dropped 3; count of bases not matched to a gene: 2. Germline CDR1 is SGHAT and CDR2 is FQNNGV. Here the CDR3 reads CASSWDRGDTEAFF. DNA of the CDR3: TGTGCCAGCAGCTGGGACAGGGGCGACACTGAAGCTTTCTTT.

This sequence joins TRBV19 and TRBJ1-5; D remains unclear. Trimming removed 5 bases at V and 5 bases at J, with 19 bases between. The germline V gene has CDR1 LNHDA and CDR2 SQIVND (reference sequence). The CDR3 runs to 16 residues. This chain's CDR3 is CASSLQRDHGDQPQHF. The CDR3 nucleotides are TGTGCCAGTAGTTTACAACGGGATCACGGGGATCAGCCCCAGCATTTT.

The chain uses TRBV3-1 (or the pseudogene TRBV3-2) and TRBJ2-2; TRBD1 matches 10 bases. The CDR3 spans 16 residues. Germline V gene lookup returns CDR1 LGHDT and CDR2 YNNKEL (reference sequence). V gave up 6 bases and J gave up 1 base; unmatched junction bases: 5. CDR3 loop: CASRGTGDKNTGELFF. In DNA, the CDR3 is TGTGCCAGCAGAGGGACAGGGGACAAGAACACCGGGGAGCTGTTTTTT.